The 29 T cell receptor beta chains listed next were all sequenced from one sample in a study of shared clonotypes between healthy human individuals. The repertoire was sequenced with immunoSEQ multiplex PCR; TCRdb's copy has only in-frame clones and lacks some. Seen here are some 1,600,000 clones, 95% to 99% observed once, and the top ten hold roughly 0.45%. Sequenced material: naive CD4+ T cells sorted from blood. Regarding subset: CD45RA+ positively selected. These receptors originate from a man in his thirties or forties in good health.

V is TRBV28 and J is TRBJ1-2; D gene unclear. CDR1 is MDHEN and CDR2 is SYDVKM in the germline V gene. CDR3 size: 12 residues. CDR3 in DNA: TGTTCGTCCTTTTCCCTAAACTATGGCTACACCTTC. It yields the protein CSSFSLNYGYTF.

The rearrangement links TRBV27 to TRBJ2-7, with D perhaps given as TRBD1 or TRBD2 (5 bases each). CDR3 length: 16 residues. The ends were cut back, 7 bases at V and 3 bases at J, with 22 bases in the middle. CDR1 MNHEY and CDR2 SMNVEV come from the germline V gene (reference sequence). The chain's CDR3 is CASNWVPTGANYEQYF. The CDR3 DNA reads TGTGCCAGCAATTGGGTACCCACCGGGGCGAACTACGAGCAGTACTTC.

This clone was seen only once. The CDR3 bases are TGTGCCAGCAGCCCTCTGGGACAGGGTAGTTACGAGCAGTACTTC. This codes for CASSPLGQGSYEQYF. The chain uses TRBV5-5 and TRBJ2-7; 9 nucleotides agree with TRBD1. J was trimmed by 4 bases and V by 4 bases; bases with no gene match: 9. CDR1 and CDR2 from the germline V gene are SGHKS and YYEKEE (reference sequence). The CDR3 sequence is 15 residues long.

In the case of this clone: In the same sample, other DNA sequences code for this CDR3. CDR3 DNA: TGTGCCAGCAGCTTACAGGGAAACTATGGCTACACCTTC. Translating gives CASSLQGNYGYTF. The J gene is TRBJ1-2, the V gene TRBV13; tentative D call: TRBD1 (5 bases). The CDR3 is 13 amino acids. CDR1 is PRHDT and CDR2 is FYEKMQ in the germline V gene (reference sequence). V was cut by 2 bases and J by 2 bases, with 6 bases left in between.

This rearrangement joins TRBV5-1 to TRBJ1-2; 10 nucleotides agree with TRBD1. Trimming removed 0 bases from V and 0 bases from J; junction bases left unmatched: 8. Germline V gene data show CDR1 as SGHRS and CDR2 as YFSETQ. The CDR3 covers 18 residues. CDR3 sequence: CASSLGQGAIAANYGYTF. CDR3 sequence (DNA): TGCGCCAGCAGCTTGGGACAGGGGGCTATCGCAGCTAACTATGGCTACACCTTC. The full variable domain, with the rest looked up from reference TRBV5-1 and TRBJ1-2, is KAGVTQTPRYLIKTRGQQVTLSCSPISGHRSVSWYQQTPGQGLQFLFEYFSETQRNKGNFPGRFSGRQFSNSRSEMNVSTLELGDSALYLCASSLGQGAIAANYGYTFGSGTRLTVV.

The V call is TRBV7-8, the J call TRBJ1-2; a possible D gene is TRBD1 (5 bases). V lost 4 bases and J 4 bases, leaving 13 bases between the germline ends. The CDR3 runs to 14 residues. CDR1 SGHVS and CDR2 FQNEAQ come from the germline V gene. CDR3 in amino acids: CASSSDRLSYGYTF. In DNA form, the CDR3 reads TGTGCCAGCAGCTCAGACAGATTAAGCTATGGCTACACCTTC.

The V call is TRBV9, the J call TRBJ2-3; TRBD2 matches at 13 bases. This CDR3 region has 17 residues. Germline loops: CDR1 SGDLS, CDR2 YYNGEE. With V trimmed by 5 bases and J by 1 base, 7 bases remained unmatched. The CDR3 DNA sequence: TGTGCCAGCAGGGATCATACTAGCGGGAGGGGCACAGATACGCAGTATTTT. Amino acids: CASRDHTSGRGTDTQYF.

The chain recombines TRBV18 with TRBJ1-5; D ambiguous. The CDR3 extends over 13 amino acids. CDR1 is KGHSH, CDR2 LQKENI, per germline. Trimming pared 3 bases from V and 4 bases from J, leaving 7 bases between. This CDR3 reads CASSPVDNQPQHF. The CDR3 DNA follows: TGTGCCAGCTCACCGGTTGATAATCAGCCCCAGCATTTT. Full variable domain (remainder filled in from reference TRBV18 and TRBJ1-5): NAGVMQNPRHLVRRRGQEARLRCSPMKGHSHVYWYRQLPEEGLKFMVYLQKENIIDESGMPKERFSAEFPKEGPSILRIQQVVRGDSAAYFCASSPVDNQPQHFGDGTRLSIL.

The gene calls are TRBV7-2 and TRBJ2-7, with 8 bases lining up with TRBD1. V was pared by 3 bases and J by 1 base, with 8 bases of the junction left unmatched. The CDR3 is 16 residues long. The germline CDR1 and CDR2 sequences are SGHTA and FQGNSA. Here the CDR3 reads CASSFGGQGKSYEQYF. The CDR3 DNA reads as TGTGCCAGCAGCTTCGGAGGACAGGGCAAATCCTACGAGCAGTACTTC.

The chain recombines TRBV4-3 with TRBJ1-2; D perhaps matches TRBD1 (5 bases). This CDR3 is 17 amino acids long. Germline assignment: CDR1 LGHNA and CDR2 YSLEER. The V end was cut by 0 bases, the J end by 7 bases, with 21 bases between. This chain's CDR3 is CASSQDPRDSGDRGYTF. CDR3 DNA sequence: TGCGCCAGCAGCCAAGATCCAAGGGACTCCGGGGACCGTGGCTACACCTTC.

V and J are TRBV28 and TRBJ2-4; TRBD2 is a possible D gene (6 bases). Germline CDR1 reads MDHEN; CDR2 reads SYDVKM. This CDR3 comprises 16 residues. The V gene lost 3 bases and the J gene lost 0 bases, with 12 bases spanning the gap. The CDR3 sequence is CASSFLAGLAKNIQYF. CDR3 bases: TGTGCCAGCAGTTTTCTTGCGGGGCTAGCCAAAAACATTCAGTACTTC.

The chain carries TRBV11-2 and TRBJ2-7, with unresolved D. V dropped 4 bases and J dropped 0 bases, with 16 bases sitting between them. Germline V gives CDR1 SGHAT, CDR2 FQNNGV. The CDR3 has 16 amino acids. CDR3 protein: CASSSSVGIASYEQYF. The CDR3 nucleotides read TGTGCCAGCAGCTCCTCGGTAGGGATCGCCTCCTACGAGCAGTACTTC.

With respect to this clone: Other DNA sequences within the sample encode an identical CDR3. The chain uses TRBV2 and TRBJ1-2; possible D gene TRBD1, 6 bases. Trimming removed 2 bases from V and 2 bases from J, with 6 bases in between. Germline V gene sequence: CDR1 SNHLY, CDR2 FYNNEI. The length of the CDR3 is 13 residues. CDR3 residues: CASSEQGNYGYTF. As DNA, the CDR3 is TGTGCCAGCAGTGAACAGGGGAACTATGGCTACACCTTC.

This chain uses TRBV7-2 with TRBJ2-7, with a weak D call TRBD2 (5 bases). This CDR3 is built from 14 residues. V lost 5 bases, J lost 2 bases, and 13 bases lay in between. Per germline, CDR1 SGHTA and CDR2 FQGNSA. CDR3 in DNA: TGTGCCAGCAGCGGAAGAAGCGGAGCCTACGAGCAGTACTTC. Translation gives CASSGRSGAYEQYF.

The V gene is TRBV28, the J gene TRBJ2-1; 8 nucleotides align to TRBD2. The trim removed 4 bases at V and 8 bases at J, leaving 19 bases unmatched. Germline-derived CDR1 and CDR2 are MDHEN and SYDVKM. The CDR3 spans 18 residues. This CDR3 is CASSYPFAGGTEWDEQFF. As DNA, the CDR3 is TGTGCCAGCAGTTATCCCTTTGCGGGAGGAACCGAGTGGGATGAGCAGTTCTTC.

The rearrangement joins TRBV7-2 to TRBJ2-5; 7 nucleotides match TRBD2. Germline V gene lookup returns CDR1 SGHTA and CDR2 FQGNSA. The CDR3 covers 16 residues. V lost 3 bases to trimming and J lost 2 bases; unmatched junction nucleotides: 9. CDR3 DNA sequence: TGTGCCAGCAGCTTTCCCGCTAGCGGTAATCAAGAGACCCAGTACTTC. This gives the protein CASSFPASGNQETQYF.

The chain uses TRBV7-9 and TRBJ2-7, with TRBD2 matching 8 bases. Unmatched junction bases numbered 12, after V lost 5 bases and J lost 3 bases. Germline CDR1 SEHNR, CDR2 FQNEAQ (reference sequence). The CDR3 contains 16 residues. In DNA form, the CDR3 reads TGTGCCAGCAGCCGGGGGGGCCAATTTTATGTCTACGAGCAGTACTTC. It translates to CASSRGGQFYVYEQYF.

This clone was detected once. The chain joins TRBV28 to TRBJ1-2, with D uncertain. Between the trimmed V and J ends, which lost 7 bases and 0 bases, there was a span of 9 bases. The CDR3 runs 13 residues. In germline, CDR1 is MDHEN, CDR2 SYDVKM. CDR3 region: CASTDQPNYGYTF. In DNA form, the CDR3 reads TGTGCCAGCACGGACCAGCCTAACTATGGCTACACCTTC.

This clone has a single count. This chain links TRBV7-9 with TRBJ2-3; no firm D call. The CDR3 has 16 residues. V dropped 4 bases and J dropped 2 bases, with 16 bases sitting between them. Germline V gene data show CDR1 as SEHNR and CDR2 as FQNEAQ (reference sequence). CDR3 in DNA: TGTGCCAGCAGCTCGTTTCGAGGTAGGGACACAGATACGCAGTATTTT. It codes for CASSSFRGRDTDTQYF.

The chain couples TRBV29-1 to TRBJ2-5; no reliable D call. The V end lost 5 bases, the J end lost 5 bases, and 9 bases lay between the germline ends. The CDR3 has 11 residues. Germline V lookup: CDR1 SQVTM, CDR2 ANQGSEA. The CDR3 spells CSVYYLETQYF. The DNA of the CDR3 is TGCAGCGTTTATTACCTTGAGACCCAGTACTTC.

Only one count was recorded for this clone. The CDR3: CASSLAPEEGSGYEQFF. CDR3 in DNA: TGTGCCAGCAGCTTAGCCCCCGAGGAGGGCTCGGGATATGAGCAGTTCTTC. The V call is TRBV7-9, the J call TRBJ2-1, with D possibly being TRBD2 (6 bases). This CDR3 region has 17 residues. The germline V gene encodes CDR1 SEHNR and CDR2 FQNEAQ (reference sequence). V dropped 0 bases and J dropped 8 bases, with 20 bases sitting between them.

This sequence joins TRBV18 and TRBJ1-5; tentatively, D is TRBD1 (6 bases). Germline CDR1 is KGHSH and CDR2 is LQKENI. V shed 6 bases and J shed 5 bases, with 20 bases lying between them. This CDR3 is 16 amino acids long. CDR3 DNA: TGTGCCAGCTCCGAATTCGGGGGGCCCGACTATCAGCCCCAGCATTTT. Residues: CASSEFGGPDYQPQHF. The variable domain in full, completed from reference TRBV18 and TRBJ1-5, reads NAGVMQNPRHLVRRRGQEARLRCSPMKGHSHVYWYRQLPEEGLKFMVYLQKENIIDESGMPKERFSAEFPKEGPSILRIQQVVRGDSAAYFCASSEFGGPDYQPQHFGDGTRLSIL.

This clone was detected once. The chain uses TRBV27 and TRBJ1-2, with D unresolved. The V gene lost 6 bases and the J gene lost 1 base, with 9 bases spanning the gap. Per germline, CDR1 MNHEY and CDR2 SMNVEV (reference sequence). CDR3 length equals 13 residues. CDR3 coding DNA: TGTGCCAGCAGGTCTTTTCGTAACTATGGCTACACCTTC. Protein product: CASRSFRNYGYTF.

The chain employs TRBV7-9 and TRBJ2-3; TRBD2 matches at 7 bases. This CDR3 has 16 residues. Trimming at V came to 2 bases and at J to 2 bases, leaving 7 bases not matched to a gene. CDR1 SEHNR and CDR2 FQNEAQ come from the germline V gene (reference sequence). CDR3 in amino acids: CASSLTKRDDTDTQYF. In nucleotides, the CDR3 is TGTGCCAGCAGCTTAACGAAGCGGGATGACACAGATACGCAGTATTTT.

The gene calls are TRBV6-5 and TRBJ1-2; a possible D gene is TRBD1 (5 bases). Germline lookup yields CDR1 MNHEY and CDR2 SVGAGI. This CDR3 has 12 amino acids. Trimming took 7 bases from V and 8 from J, leaving 14 bases between them. The CDR3 DNA is TGTGCCAGCACCTCGACAGCCAACGGCTACACCTTC. Amino acid sequence: CASTSTANGYTF.

This sequence joins TRBV30 and TRBJ2-2, with D unresolved. The CDR3 runs 12 residues. Germline values: CDR1 GTSNPN, CDR2 SVGIG (reference sequence). V lost 2 bases to trimming and J lost 3 bases, with 4 bases between them. The CDR3 sequence is CAWSPYTGELFF. The CDR3 region has the DNA TGTGCCTGGAGTCCCTACACCGGGGAGCTGTTTTTT.

V gene TRBV18 combines with J gene TRBJ2-3; tentatively, D is TRBD2 (6 bases). The length of the CDR3 is 16 residues. Germline-derived CDR1 and CDR2 are KGHSH and LQKENI. Trimming removed 2 bases at V and 4 bases at J, with 16 bases between. The CDR3 is CASSPNYGGKADTQYF. Written as DNA, the CDR3 is TGTGCCAGCTCACCAAATTATGGCGGGAAGGCAGATACGCAGTATTTT. Full variable domain (missing parts from reference TRBV18 and TRBJ2-3): NAGVMQNPRHLVRRRGQEARLRCSPMKGHSHVYWYRQLPEEGLKFMVYLQKENIIDESGMPKERFSAEFPKEGPSILRIQQVVRGDSAAYFCASSPNYGGKADTQYFGPGTRLTVL.

This clone was observed once. This chain's CDR3 is CASSLAWDRGVYEQYF. DNA for the CDR3: TGCGCCAGCAGCTTGGCTTGGGATAGGGGCGTCTACGAGCAGTACTTC. The chain carries TRBV5-1 and TRBJ2-7; D is perhaps TRBD1 (5 bases). The CDR3 runs to 16 residues. Germline CDR1 is SGHRS and CDR2 is YFSETQ. V lost 0 bases, J lost 3 bases, and 16 bases lay in between.

The V and J genes are TRBV11-2 and TRBJ2-3; TRBD2 matches 8 bases. Unmatched junction bases numbered 8, after V lost 4 bases and J lost 2 bases. The CDR3 runs to 16 residues. Germline V gives CDR1 SGHAT, CDR2 FQNNGV. The DNA for the CDR3 is TGTGCCAGCAGCTCCCGAAGAGCGGGGGACACAGATACGCAGTATTTT. This gives the protein CASSSRRAGDTDTQYF.